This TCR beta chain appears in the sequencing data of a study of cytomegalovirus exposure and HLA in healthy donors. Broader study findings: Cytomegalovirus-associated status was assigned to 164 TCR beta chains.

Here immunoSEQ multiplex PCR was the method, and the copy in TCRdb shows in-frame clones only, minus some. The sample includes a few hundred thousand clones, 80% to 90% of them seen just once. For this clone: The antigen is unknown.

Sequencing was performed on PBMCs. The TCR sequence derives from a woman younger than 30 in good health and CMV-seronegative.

The CDR3 DNA follows: TGCAGCGTTGGGGGCAGGGGTGATCAGCCCCAGCATTTT. Translation gives CSVGGRGDQPQHF. The chain has TRBV29-1 and TRBJ1-5; a possible D gene is TRBD1 (6 bases). V was shortened by 4 bases and J by 5 bases, with 12 bases between the two germline ends. The CDR3 consists of 13 residues. The germline CDR1 and CDR2 sequences are SQVTM and ANQGSEA.